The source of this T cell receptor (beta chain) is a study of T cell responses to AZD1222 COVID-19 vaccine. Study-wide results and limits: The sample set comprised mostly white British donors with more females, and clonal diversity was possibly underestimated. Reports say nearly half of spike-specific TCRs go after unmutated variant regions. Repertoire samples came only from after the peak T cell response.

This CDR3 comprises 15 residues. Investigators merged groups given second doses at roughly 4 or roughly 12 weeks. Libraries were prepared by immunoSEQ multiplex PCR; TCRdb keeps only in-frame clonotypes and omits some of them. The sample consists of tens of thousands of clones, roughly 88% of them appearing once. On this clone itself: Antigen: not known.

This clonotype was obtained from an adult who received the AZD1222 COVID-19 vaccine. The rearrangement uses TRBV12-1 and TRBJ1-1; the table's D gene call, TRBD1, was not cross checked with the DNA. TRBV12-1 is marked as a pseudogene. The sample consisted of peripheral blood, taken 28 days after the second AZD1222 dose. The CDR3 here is CASSFGAAPNTEAFF. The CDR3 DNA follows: TGTGCCAGCAGCTTTGGGGCAGCCCCGAACACTGAAGCTTTCTTT.